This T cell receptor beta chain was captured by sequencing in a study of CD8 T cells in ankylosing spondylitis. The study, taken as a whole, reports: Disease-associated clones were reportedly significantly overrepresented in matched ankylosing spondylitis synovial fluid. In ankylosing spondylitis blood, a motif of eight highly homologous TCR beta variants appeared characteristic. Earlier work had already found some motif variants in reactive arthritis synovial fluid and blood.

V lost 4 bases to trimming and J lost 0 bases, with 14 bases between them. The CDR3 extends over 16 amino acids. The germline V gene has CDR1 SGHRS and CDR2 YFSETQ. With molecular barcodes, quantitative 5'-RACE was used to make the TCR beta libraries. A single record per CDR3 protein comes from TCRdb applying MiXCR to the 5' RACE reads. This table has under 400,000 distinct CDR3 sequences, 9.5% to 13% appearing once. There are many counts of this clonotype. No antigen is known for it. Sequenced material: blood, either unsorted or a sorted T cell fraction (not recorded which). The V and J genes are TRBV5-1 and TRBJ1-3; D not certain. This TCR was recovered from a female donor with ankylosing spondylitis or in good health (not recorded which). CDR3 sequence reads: CASSIRPLSSGNTIYF. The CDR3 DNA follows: TGCGCCAGCAGCATCAGACCTCTGAGCTCTGGAAACACCATATATTTT.